This T cell receptor beta chain appears in the sequencing data of a study of blood T cells in healthy people across ages (dated by TCRdb to between 2014 and 2016). Context from the whole study: In model experiments, roughly one uniquely barcoded TCR beta cDNA molecule per two T cells was captured by template switching. Donors were grouped into four age groups: young (average 16 years), middle-aged (39), aged (around 60) and long-lived (around 80). Two additional independent replicas of 1 million unique cDNA reads from the same blood draw were analyzed for two donors (one aged 18 to 29 and one aged 80 or older). Age-related changes in TCR beta repertoire diversity were measured in the study by deep sequencing normalized with unique cDNA molecular identifiers. Summary of the overall study and its limitations: The percentage of naive T cells measured by flow cytometry correlated strongly with observed TCR beta diversity. Because donor CMV infection status was unknown, age-related changes in expanded clonotypes were potentially confounded. Total diversity estimates from one million sequenced T cells were considered lower bounds and underestimates. As age increased, observed TCR beta diversity per million T cells dropped in a roughly linear way, and a significant reduction was already evident by age around 41. The long-lived group showed more naive CD4+ T cells, fewer expanded clones and increased TCR diversity than the aged group, suggesting age selection. Since profiling was done on bulk unsorted PBMCs, naive and antigen-experienced compartments could not be conclusively compared.

The approximately 39 donors, aged about 6 to 100 years, were systemically healthy Caucasian individuals from Russia. Each donor gave approximately 9.4 milliliters of peripheral blood, drawn into EDTA-treated Vacutainer tubes. Ficoll-Paque density-gradient centrifugation was used to isolate PBMCs, with at least 7 million per sample. Total RNA, at least 6 micrograms per sample, was extracted from PBMCs with Trizol reagent. For every donor, an aliquot of PBMCs went through flow cytometry to measure the percentages of naive CD45RAhigh/CD27high T cells. A note on this clonotype: Its antigen target is currently unknown. Per-base qualities were not stored, and no clone one base away is much larger.

The receptor library was made with 5' RACE. TCRdb lists the instrument as Illumina HiSeq 2500. A second PCR of roughly 7 to 11 cycles was performed with a sample-barcoded 5' primer and a J-beta primer mix. A unique molecular identifier was introduced onto each TCR beta cDNA molecule by a template-switch 5' adaptor carrying 12 random nucleotides. Each sample yielded at least 3 million CDR3-containing paired-end reads. First-strand cDNA synthesis was performed from all RNA using the Mint cDNA synthesis kit, with priming by a TRBC-specific oligonucleotide. After uracil-DNA glycosylase treatment, a first 18-cycle PCR used universal primers M1SS and BC2_uni_R on all cDNA. As for the original processing: For normalization, 1 million high-quality reads were randomly selected from each sample, with every read carrying a distinct molecular identifier. Instead of being binned into consensus sequences, reads that shared molecular identifiers were thrown out. MiTCR, run with a Q25 quality threshold and the strictest error-elimination algorithm, handled CDR3 identification, clonotype clustering and error correction. Lower-bound total TCR beta diversity was estimated with a nonparametric unseen species model using Euler transformation. Starting from the raw public reads, TCRdb applied fastp trimming at Q25, assembled clones with MiXCR and retained in-frame beta chains. One record per CDR3 amino acid sequence lists the most common genes and DNA. The V and J calls reflect TCRdb's pipeline rather than the authors' work. The sample table shows around 1,000,000 distinct CDR3 sequences, and around 25% are seen once. The top ten clones comprise about 0.72% of the sample.

From the germline V gene, CDR1 is SQVTM and CDR2 is ANQGSEA. V and J are truncated by 4 bases and 1 base respectively, leaving an intervening sequence of 22 bases. Including cysteine and phenylalanine, the CDR3 has 17 amino acids. Only the CDR3 region is kept as DNA, spanning 51 bases read in frame from base 1. These data also formed part of another study, on T cells of mothers and their children. Reported in the second study: Donors were nine systemically healthy Caucasian individuals: three mothers and their six children. cDNA synthesis used all of the extracted RNA, with around 1.4 ug of RNA in each 15 ul reaction. In the second PCR, the M1S primer introduced both the sample barcodes and 2-4 random nucleotides. Each mother yielded over 8 million TCR beta CDR3 reads and each child a few million reads. TCR recombination output is similarly shaped by thymic selection in related and unrelated pairs, with a minor effect exerted by inherited differences. Normalized repertoire overlap was always slightly but never significantly higher in related than unrelated mother-child pairs. No persistent microchimeric T cell clones were detected, at a sensitivity of about 100 clones per million clonotypes. Deep NGS was used in the study to compare the TCR beta repertoires of mothers and children and to look for features that separate related mother-child pairs from unrelated individuals. On average, the children were roughly 11 +/- 4 years old, while the mothers were about 37 +/- 4 years old. After adapter ligation was performed with NEBNext reagents, the libraries were sequenced on an Illumina HiSeq 2000 with 100+100 nt paired-end reads. To prevent cross-contamination, the mother and child libraries were prepared one month apart and sequenced in separate runs. Between about 500,000 and 2,100,000 distinct TCR beta clonotypes were identified per donor. Naive TCR beta clonotypes were estimated from low-frequency clonotypes matched to each donor's FACS-determined naive share, without sorting.

The V gene is TRBV29-1 and the J gene is TRBJ1-2; D gene: possibly TRBD1, on 5 matching bases. This TCR was sampled from a girl aged 2 to 9 in good health. Input material: blood. The DNA sequence reads TGCAGCGTTGGGGTCGTATTCGGGGCTCGCCGTAACTATGGCTACACCTTC. Its translation reads: CSVGVVFGARRNYGYTF.